Following are 8 T cell receptor beta chains from one sample sequenced in a study. Each CDR3 protein is one row after TCRdb ran MiXCR on the RT-PCR reads. The table has about 680,000 distinct CDR3 sequences, 14% seen once. Specimen: memory CD4+ T cells from blood. Receptors were obtained from a female donor in good health, serving as a healthy control.

The chain couples TRBV6-2 or TRBV6-3 to TRBJ2-5; 8 nucleotides match TRBD2. After removal of 4 bases from V and 5 bases from J, the junction contained 9 bases not matched to a gene. Germline values: CDR1 MNHEY, CDR2 SVGEGT. This CDR3 has 15 amino acids. CDR3 in DNA: TGTGCCAGCAGTTGGGGGAGCGGGAGCTATGAGACCCAGTACTTC. This codes for CASSWGSGSYETQYF.

This clonotype has just a few counts. The chain joins TRBV19 to TRBJ1-4; TRBD1 matches 7 bases. After removal of 1 base from V and 7 bases from J, the junction contained 6 bases not matched to a gene. The CDR3 consists of 15 residues. Germline V gene sequence: CDR1 LNHDA, CDR2 SQIVND (reference sequence). The DNA for the CDR3 is TGTGCCAGTAGTATAGGCGACAGGGTATCTGAAAAACTGTTTTTT. Its protein product is CASSIGDRVSEKLFF. The full variable domain, rest sourced from reference TRBV19 and TRBJ1-4, is DGGITQSPKYLFRKEGQNVTLSCEQNLNHDAMYWYRQDPGQGLRLIYYSQIVNDFQKGDIAEGYSVSREKKESFPLTVTSAQKNPTAFYLCASSIGDRVSEKLFFGSGTQLSVL.

Points on this clonotype: Being one base from a much bigger clone, this may be a read error. The V gene is TRBV24-1, the J gene TRBJ2-6; D call uncertain. The CDR3 totals 16 residues. Trimming pared 4 bases from V and 2 bases from J, leaving 11 bases between. Germline V gene data show CDR1 as KGHDR and CDR2 as SFDVKD. The CDR3, as DNA: TGTGCCACCAGTGACGCACGGAAGGCTGGGGCCAACGTCCTGACTTTC. Amino acid sequence: CATSDARKAGANVLTF.

In its sample, this clonotype was seen a few times. The chain links TRBV29-1 to TRBJ1-6, with 9 bases matching TRBD1. Germline-derived CDR1 and CDR2 are SQVTM and ANQGSEA. CDR3 length equals 13 residues. The V segment lost 4 bases and the J segment 7 bases; nucleotides outside the gene matches: 2. CDR3 in DNA: TGCAGCGTTGTGGGGACAGGGAATTCACCCCTCCACTTT. Translating gives CSVVGTGNSPLHF.

The chain links TRBV6-2 or TRBV6-3 to TRBJ2-7, with D unresolved. The germline V gene has CDR1 MNHEY and CDR2 SVGEGT. The ends were cut back, 0 bases at V and 8 bases at J, with 11 bases in the middle. The CDR3 sequence is 13 residues long. CDR3 coding DNA: TGTGCCAGCAGTTACTCGAACCCGATCCAGCAGTACTTC. Residues: CASSYSNPIQQYF.

This clonotype has more than one count but fewer than ten. The chain combines TRBV7-9 with TRBJ1-2, with D possibly being TRBD1 (5 bases). CDR3 length equals 12 residues. Trimming removed 6 bases at V and 8 bases at J, with 13 bases between. Looked up from germline, CDR1 is SEHNR and CDR2 is FQNEAQ (reference sequence). As DNA, the CDR3 is TGTGCCAGCAGACCCGACAGCGGCGGCTACACCTTC. It yields the protein CASRPDSGGYTF.

Regarding this clonotype: At one end, the junction sequence differs from germline, possibly due to a read error. The chain recombines TRBV15 with TRBJ1-4; TRBD1 matches 10 bases. Germline values: CDR1 LNHNV, CDR2 YYDKDF (reference sequence). This CDR3 is 15 amino acids long. CDR3 region: CATSREDRGGEKLLF. Here the CDR3 DNA reads TGTGCCACCAGCAGAGAGGACAGGGGGGGAGAAAAACTGTTATTT.

The chain uses TRBV20-1 and TRBJ1-2, with D maybe TRBD1 (5 bases). Germline CDR1 is DFQATT and CDR2 is SNEGSKA (reference sequence). The CDR3 has 14 residues. The germline V and J ends were trimmed by 0 bases and 8 bases, with 16 bases remaining between them. In DNA, the CDR3 is TGCAGTGCTAGAGATCCGGGGGGATCTAGGGGCTACACCTTC. Its protein product is CSARDPGGSRGYTF.